The source of this TCR beta chain is a study of blood T cell repertoires in COVID-19. Looking at the study overall: The origin of the acute and convalescent COVID-19 samples was the United States, Italy and Spain. Sample material is recorded as cDNA or gDNA derived from T cells, B-cell-depleted T cells, or PBMCs.

As originally analysed: Amplification of reference gene primers provided the estimated nucleated cell counts. Sequenced by immunoSEQ multiplex PCR; TCRdb stores in-frame clones only, minus some. That table supplies the V and J calls and clone size; D and trimming were determined from the DNA. The table has about 300,000 clones, about 89% seen once; the top ten hold over 2%. The germline CDR1 and CDR2 sequences are SGHDT and YYEEEE. V lost 4 bases and J lost 5, with 19 bases in between. This CDR3 region has 15 residues. The J gene is TRBJ2-7, the V gene TRBV5-6; tentative D call: TRBD1 (5 bases). The sequence came from a woman aged 25 to 39 with COVID-19, enrolled during active disease. The specimen sequenced was peripheral blood. CDR3 sequence: CASSPQGFVFHEQYF. The CDR3, as DNA: TGTGCCAGCAGCCCCCAGGGATTTGTTTTCCACGAGCAGTACTTC.